One T cell receptor beta chain is described in this entry. Its target is not known. The authors ran a second PCR of roughly 6 to 12 cycles using a sample-barcoded 5' primer and a J-beta primer mix. TCRdb re-analysed the 5' RACE reads in MiXCR, keeping a single row per CDR3 protein. The sample shows almost 800,000 distinct CDR3 sequences, 55% to 70% of them seen only once. CDR1 is LGHNA and CDR2 is YSLEER in the germline V gene. The CDR3 is 16 amino acids. Trimming removed 0 bases from V and 7 bases from J; junction bases left unmatched: 4. Each individual donor underwent a draw of ten milliliters of peripheral blood. This sample was included in a study of blood T cells in healthy people across ages. Whole-study findings and limits: Percentage of naive T cells showed a strong correlation with TCR beta diversity.

This chain links TRBV4-3 with TRBJ1-6, with 9 bases fitting TRBD1. What was sequenced was blood. This clonotype originated in a man aged 25 to 40 in good health. The CDR3 reads CASSQDRGQGNSPLHF. CDR3 bases: TGCGCCAGCAGCCAAGACCGCGGACAGGGGAATTCACCCCTCCACTTT.